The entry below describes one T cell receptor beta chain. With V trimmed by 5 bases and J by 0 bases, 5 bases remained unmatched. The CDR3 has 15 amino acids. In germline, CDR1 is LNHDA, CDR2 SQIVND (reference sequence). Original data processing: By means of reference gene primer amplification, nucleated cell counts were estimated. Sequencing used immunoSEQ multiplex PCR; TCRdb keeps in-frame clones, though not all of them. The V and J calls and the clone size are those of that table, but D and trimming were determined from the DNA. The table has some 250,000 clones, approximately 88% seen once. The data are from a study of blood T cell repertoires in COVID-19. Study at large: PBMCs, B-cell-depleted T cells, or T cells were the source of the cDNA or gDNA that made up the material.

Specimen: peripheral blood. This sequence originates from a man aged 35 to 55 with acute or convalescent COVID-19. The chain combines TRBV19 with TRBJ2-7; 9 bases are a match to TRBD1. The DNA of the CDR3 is TGTGCCAGTAGTCCTCGGACAGGGGCCTCCTACGAGCAGTACTTC. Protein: CASSPRTGASYEQYF.